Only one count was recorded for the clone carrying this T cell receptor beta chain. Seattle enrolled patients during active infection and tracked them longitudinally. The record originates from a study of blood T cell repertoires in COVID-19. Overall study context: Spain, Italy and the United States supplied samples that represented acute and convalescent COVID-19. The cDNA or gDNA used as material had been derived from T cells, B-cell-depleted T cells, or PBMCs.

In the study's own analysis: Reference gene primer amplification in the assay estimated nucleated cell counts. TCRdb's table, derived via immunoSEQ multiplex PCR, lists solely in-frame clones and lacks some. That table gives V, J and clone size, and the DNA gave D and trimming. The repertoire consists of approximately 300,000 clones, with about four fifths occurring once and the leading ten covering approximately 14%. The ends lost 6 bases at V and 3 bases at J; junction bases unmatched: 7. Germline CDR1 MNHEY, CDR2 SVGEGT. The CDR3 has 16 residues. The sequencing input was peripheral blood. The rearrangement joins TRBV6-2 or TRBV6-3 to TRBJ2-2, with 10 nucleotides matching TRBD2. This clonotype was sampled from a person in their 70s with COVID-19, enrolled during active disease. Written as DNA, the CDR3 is TGTGCCAGCAGCCAGCGGGGGGGCCGGTACACCGGGGAGCTGTTTTTT. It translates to CASSQRGGRYTGELFF.